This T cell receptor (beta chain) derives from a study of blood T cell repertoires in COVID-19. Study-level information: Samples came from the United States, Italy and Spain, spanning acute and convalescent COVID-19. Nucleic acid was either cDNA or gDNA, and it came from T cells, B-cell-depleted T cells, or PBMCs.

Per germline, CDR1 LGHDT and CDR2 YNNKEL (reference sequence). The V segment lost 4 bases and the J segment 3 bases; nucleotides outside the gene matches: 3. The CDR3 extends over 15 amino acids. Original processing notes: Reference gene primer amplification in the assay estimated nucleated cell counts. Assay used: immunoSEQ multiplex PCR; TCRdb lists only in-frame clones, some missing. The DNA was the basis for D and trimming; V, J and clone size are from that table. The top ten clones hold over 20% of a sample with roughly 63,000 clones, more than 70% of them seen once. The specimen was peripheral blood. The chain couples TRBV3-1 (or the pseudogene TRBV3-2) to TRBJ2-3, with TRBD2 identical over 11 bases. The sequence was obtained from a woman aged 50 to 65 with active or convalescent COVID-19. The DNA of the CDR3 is TGTGCCAGCAGCCCCCGACTAGCGGGGACAGATACGCAGTATTTT. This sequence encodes CASSPRLAGTDTQYF.